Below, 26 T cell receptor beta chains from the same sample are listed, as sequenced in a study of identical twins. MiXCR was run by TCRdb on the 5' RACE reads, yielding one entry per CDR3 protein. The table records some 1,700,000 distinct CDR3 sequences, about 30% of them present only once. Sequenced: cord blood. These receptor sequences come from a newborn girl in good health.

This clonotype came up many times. The CDR3 DNA follows: TGCGCCAGCAGCTTGGGCCAGGGGGATTACAATGAGCAGTTCTTC. Translation: CASSLGQGDYNEQFF. The chain couples TRBV5-1 to TRBJ2-1, with TRBD1 matching 7 bases. The CDR3 runs to 15 residues. Germline V gene lookup returns CDR1 SGHRS and CDR2 YFSETQ. V shed 0 bases and J 4 bases; nucleotides not matched to a gene: 4.

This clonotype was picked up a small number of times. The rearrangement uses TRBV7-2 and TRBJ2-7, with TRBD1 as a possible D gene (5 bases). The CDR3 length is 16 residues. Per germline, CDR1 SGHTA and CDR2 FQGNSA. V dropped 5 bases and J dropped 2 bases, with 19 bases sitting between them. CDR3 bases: TGTGCCAGCAGCCCCCATCAAGGGGCGAGCACCTACGAGCAGTACTTC. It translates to CASSPHQGASTYEQYF. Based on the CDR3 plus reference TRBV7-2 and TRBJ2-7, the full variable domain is GAGVSQSPSNKVTEKGKDVELRCDPISGHTALYWYRQSLGQGLEFLIYFQGNSAPDKSGLPSDRFSAERTGGSVSTLTIQRTQQEDSAVYLCASSPHQGASTYEQYFGPGTRLTVT.

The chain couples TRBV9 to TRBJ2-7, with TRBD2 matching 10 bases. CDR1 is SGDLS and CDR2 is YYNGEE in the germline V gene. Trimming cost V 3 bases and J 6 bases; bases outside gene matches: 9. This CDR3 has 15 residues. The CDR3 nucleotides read TGTGCCAGCAGCGCACCTAGCGGGGGCGAAATCGAGCAGTACTTC. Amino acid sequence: CASSAPSGGEIEQYF. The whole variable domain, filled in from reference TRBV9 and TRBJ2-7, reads DSGVTQTPKHLITATGQRVTLRCSPRSGDLSVYWYQQSLDQGLQFLIQYYNGEERAKGNILERFSAQQFPDLHSELNLSSLELGDSALYFCASSAPSGGEIEQYFGPGTRLTVT.

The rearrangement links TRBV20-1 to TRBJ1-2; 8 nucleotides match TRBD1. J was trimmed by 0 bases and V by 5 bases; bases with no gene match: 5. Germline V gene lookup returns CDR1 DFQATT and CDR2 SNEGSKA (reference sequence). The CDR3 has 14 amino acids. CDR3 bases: TGCAGTGCTCCACGGACAGGGACTAACTATGGCTACACCTTC. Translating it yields CSAPRTGTNYGYTF.

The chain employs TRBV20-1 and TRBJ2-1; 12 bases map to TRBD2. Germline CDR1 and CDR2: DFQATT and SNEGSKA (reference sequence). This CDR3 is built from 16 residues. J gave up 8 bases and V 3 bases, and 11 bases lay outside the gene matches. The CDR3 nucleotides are TGCAGTGCTAGTGCGGCTAGCGGGGGGGCTAATCATGAGCAGTTCTTC. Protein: CSASAASGGANHEQFF.

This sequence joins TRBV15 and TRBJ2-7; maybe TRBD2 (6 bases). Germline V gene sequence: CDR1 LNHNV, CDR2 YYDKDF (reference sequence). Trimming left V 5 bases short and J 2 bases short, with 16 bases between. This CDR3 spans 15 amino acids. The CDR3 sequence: CATSVSGGSTYEQYF. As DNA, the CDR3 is TGTGCCACCAGCGTTAGCGGTGGGTCAACCTACGAGCAGTACTTC.

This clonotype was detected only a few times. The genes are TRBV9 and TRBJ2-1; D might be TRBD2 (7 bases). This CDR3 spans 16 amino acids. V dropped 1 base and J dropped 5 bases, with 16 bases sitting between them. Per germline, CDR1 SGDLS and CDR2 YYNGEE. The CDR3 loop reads CASSVNRGGPDNEQFF. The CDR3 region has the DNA TGTGCCAGCAGCGTAAATAGGGGGGGACCCGACAATGAGCAGTTCTTC.

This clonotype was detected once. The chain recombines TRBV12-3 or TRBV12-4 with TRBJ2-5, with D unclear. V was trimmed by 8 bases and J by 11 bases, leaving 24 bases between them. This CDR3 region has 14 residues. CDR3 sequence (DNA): TGTGCCAGCGGGTACGATGGGCTAGGCTATGAGCAGTACTTC. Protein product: CASGYDGLGYEQYF.

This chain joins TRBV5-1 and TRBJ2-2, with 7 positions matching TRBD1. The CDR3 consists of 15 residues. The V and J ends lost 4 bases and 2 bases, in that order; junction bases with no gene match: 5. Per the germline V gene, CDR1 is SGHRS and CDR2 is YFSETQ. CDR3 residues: CASSQRDSNTGELFF. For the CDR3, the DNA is TGCGCCAGCAGCCAACGGGACAGTAACACCGGGGAGCTGTTTTTT.

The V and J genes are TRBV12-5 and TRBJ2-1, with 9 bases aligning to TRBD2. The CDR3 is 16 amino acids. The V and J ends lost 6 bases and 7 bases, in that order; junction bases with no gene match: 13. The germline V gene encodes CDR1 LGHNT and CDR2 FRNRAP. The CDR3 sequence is CASGQDSGSVSNEQFF. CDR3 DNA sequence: TGTGCTAGTGGCCAAGATAGCGGGAGTGTCTCGAATGAGCAGTTCTTC.

The CDR3 sequence: CSASPSGGHNEQFF. The CDR3 coding sequence is TGCAGTGCTAGCCCTAGCGGGGGACACAATGAGCAGTTCTTC. This sequence joins TRBV20-1 and TRBJ2-1; 10 positions agree with TRBD2. V was clipped by 3 bases and J by 5 bases; unmatched bases: 4. Germline CDR1 is DFQATT and CDR2 is SNEGSKA (reference sequence). The CDR3 is 14 residues long.

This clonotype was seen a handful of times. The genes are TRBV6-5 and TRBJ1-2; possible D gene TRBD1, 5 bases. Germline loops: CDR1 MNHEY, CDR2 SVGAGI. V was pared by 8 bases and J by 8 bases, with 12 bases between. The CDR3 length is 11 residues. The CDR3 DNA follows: TGTGCCAGCGGATTAGGGGAAGGCTACACCTTC. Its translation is CASGLGEGYTF.

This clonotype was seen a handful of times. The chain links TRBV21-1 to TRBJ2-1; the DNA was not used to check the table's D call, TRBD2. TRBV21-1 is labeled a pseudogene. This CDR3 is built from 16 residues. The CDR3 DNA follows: TGTGCCAGCAGCAAAGCTCCTAGCGGGTCCTACAATGAGCAGTTCTTC. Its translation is CASSKAPSGSYNEQFF.

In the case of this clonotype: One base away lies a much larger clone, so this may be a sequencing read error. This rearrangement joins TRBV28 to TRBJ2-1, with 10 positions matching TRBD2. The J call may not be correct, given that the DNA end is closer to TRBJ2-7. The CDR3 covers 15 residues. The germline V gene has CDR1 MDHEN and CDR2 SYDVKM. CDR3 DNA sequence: TGTGCCAGCAGTGTCGGGACTAGCGTTTACAATGAGCAGTACTTC. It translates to CASSVGTSVYNEQYF.

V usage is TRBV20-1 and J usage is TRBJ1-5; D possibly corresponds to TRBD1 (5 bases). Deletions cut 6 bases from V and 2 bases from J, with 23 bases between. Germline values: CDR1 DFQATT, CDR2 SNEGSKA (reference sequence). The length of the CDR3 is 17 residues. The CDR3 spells CSAPDRWTQRGNQPQHF. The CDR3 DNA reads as TGCAGTGCCCCAGACCGATGGACACAGAGGGGCAATCAGCCCCAGCATTTT.

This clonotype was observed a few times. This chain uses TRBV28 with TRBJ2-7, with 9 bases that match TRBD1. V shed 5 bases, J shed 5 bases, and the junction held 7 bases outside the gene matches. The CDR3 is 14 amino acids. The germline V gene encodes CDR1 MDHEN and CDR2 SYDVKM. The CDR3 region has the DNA TGTGCCAGCAGTAATCCCTGGACAGGGGACGAGCAGTACTTC. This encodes CASSNPWTGDEQYF.

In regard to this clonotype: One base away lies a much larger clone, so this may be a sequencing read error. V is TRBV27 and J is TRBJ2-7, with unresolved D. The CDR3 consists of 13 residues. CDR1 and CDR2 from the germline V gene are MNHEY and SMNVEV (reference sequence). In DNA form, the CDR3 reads TGTGCCAGCAGTCCACGGACCGCCTACGAGCATTACTTC. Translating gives CASSPRTAYEHYF.

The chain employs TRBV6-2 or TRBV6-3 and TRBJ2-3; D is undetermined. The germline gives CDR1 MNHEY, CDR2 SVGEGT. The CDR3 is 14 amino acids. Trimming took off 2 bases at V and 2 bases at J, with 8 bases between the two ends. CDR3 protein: CASSYPKHTDTQYF. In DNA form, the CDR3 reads TGTGCCAGCAGTTACCCAAAACACACAGATACGCAGTATTTT.

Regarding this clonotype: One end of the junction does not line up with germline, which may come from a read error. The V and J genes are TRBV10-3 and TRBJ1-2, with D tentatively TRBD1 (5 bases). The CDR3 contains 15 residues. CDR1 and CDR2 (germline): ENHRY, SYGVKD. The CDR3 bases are TGTGCCATCAGTGAGGACGGTGCAGGGCGCTATGGCCACACCTTC. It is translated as CAISEDGAGRYGHTF.

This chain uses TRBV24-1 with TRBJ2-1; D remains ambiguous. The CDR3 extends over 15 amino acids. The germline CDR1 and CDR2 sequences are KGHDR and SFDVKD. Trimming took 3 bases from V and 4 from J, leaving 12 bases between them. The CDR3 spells CATSDHGGYYNEQFF. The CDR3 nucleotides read TGTGCCACCAGTGATCACGGTGGGTATTACAATGAGCAGTTCTTC.

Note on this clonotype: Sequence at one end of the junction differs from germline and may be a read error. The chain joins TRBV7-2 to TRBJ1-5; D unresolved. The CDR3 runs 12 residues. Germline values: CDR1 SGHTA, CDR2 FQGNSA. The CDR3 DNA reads TGTGTCAGCAGCTTAAGCAATCAGCCCCAGCATTTT. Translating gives CVSSLSNQPQHF.

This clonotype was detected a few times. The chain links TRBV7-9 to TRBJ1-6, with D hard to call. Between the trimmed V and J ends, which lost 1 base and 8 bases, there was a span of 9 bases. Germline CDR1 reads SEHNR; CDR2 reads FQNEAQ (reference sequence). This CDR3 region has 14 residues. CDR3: CASSLDFIYSPLHF. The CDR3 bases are TGTGCCAGCAGCTTAGACTTCATTTATTCACCCCTCCACTTT. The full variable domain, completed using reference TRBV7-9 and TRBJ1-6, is DTGVSQNPRHKITKRGQNVTFRCDPISEHNRLYWYRQTLGQGPEFLTYFQNEAQLEKSRLLSDRFSAERPKGSFSTLEIQRTEQGDSAMYLCASSLDFIYSPLHFGNGTRLTVT.

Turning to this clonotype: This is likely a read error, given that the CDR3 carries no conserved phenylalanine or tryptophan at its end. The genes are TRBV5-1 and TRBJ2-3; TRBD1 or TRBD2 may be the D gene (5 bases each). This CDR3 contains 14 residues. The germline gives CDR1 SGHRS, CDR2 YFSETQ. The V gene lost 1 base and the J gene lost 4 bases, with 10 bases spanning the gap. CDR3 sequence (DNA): TGCGCCAGCAGCTTGCGTTTGGGGGCAGATACGCAGTATTAT. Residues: CASSLRLGADTQYY.

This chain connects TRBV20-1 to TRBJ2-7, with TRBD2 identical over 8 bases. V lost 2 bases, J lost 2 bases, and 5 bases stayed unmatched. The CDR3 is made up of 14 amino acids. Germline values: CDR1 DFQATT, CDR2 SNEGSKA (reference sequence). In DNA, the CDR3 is TGCAGTGCTAGACAAGCGGGAGAACCCTACGAGCAGTACTTC. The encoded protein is CSARQAGEPYEQYF.

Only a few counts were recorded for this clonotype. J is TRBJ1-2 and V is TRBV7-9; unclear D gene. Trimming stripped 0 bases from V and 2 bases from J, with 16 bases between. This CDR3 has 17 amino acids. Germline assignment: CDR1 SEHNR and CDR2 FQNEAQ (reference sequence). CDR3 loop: CASSLAQVAEVNYGYTF. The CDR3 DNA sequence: TGTGCCAGCAGCTTAGCTCAGGTTGCCGAGGTGAACTATGGCTACACCTTC.

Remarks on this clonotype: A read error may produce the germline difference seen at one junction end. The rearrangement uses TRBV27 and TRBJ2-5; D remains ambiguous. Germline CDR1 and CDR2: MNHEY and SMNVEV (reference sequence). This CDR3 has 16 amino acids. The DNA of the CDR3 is TGTGCCATCAGTGAGTCTCTGGCGGAATACCAAGAGACCCAGTACTTC. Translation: CAISESLAEYQETQYF.